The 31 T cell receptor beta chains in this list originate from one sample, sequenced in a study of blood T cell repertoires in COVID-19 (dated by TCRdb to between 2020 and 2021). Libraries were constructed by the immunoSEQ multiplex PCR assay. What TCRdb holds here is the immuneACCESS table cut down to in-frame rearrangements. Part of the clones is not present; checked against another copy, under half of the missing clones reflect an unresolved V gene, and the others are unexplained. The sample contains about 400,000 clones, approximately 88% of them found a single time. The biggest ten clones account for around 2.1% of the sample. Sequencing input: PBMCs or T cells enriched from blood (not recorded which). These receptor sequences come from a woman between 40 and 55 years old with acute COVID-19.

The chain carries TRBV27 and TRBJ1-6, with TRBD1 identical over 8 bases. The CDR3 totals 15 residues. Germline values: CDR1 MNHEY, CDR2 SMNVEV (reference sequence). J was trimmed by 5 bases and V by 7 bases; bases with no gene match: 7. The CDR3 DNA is TGTGCCAGCACCAAGGACAGGGATAATAATTCACCCCTCCACTTT. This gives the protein CASTKDRDNNSPLHF.

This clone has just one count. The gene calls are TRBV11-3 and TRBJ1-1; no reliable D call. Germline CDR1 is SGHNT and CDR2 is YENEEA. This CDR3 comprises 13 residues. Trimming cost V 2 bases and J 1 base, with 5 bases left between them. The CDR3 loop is CASSLQSNTEAFF. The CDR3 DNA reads TGTGCCAGCAGCTTACAATCGAACACTGAAGCTTTCTTT.

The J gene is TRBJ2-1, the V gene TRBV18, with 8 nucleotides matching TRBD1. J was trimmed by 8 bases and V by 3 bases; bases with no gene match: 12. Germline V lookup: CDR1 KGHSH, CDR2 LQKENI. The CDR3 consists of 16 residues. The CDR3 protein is CASSPQPGQESHEQFF. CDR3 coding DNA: TGTGCCAGCTCACCCCAACCGGGACAGGAGAGCCATGAGCAGTTCTTC.

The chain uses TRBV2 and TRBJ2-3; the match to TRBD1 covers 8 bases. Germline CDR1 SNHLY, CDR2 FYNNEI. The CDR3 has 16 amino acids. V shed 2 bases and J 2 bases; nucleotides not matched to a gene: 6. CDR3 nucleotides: TGTGCCAGCAGTGAATCTCGACAGGGGATCACAGATACGCAGTATTTT. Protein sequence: CASSESRQGITDTQYF. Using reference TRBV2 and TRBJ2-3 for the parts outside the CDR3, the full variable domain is EPEVTQTPSHQVTQMGQEVILRCVPISNHLYFYWYRQILGQKVEFLVSFYNNEISEKSEIFDDQFSVERPDGSNFTLKIRSTKLEDSAMYFCASSESRQGITDTQYFGPGTRLTVL.

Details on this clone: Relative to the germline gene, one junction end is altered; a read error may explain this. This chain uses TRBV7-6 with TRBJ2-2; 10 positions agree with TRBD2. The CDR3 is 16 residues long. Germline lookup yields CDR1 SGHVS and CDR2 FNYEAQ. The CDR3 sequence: CASSLERAGGPGELFF. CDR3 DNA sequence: TGTGCCAGTAGCTTAGAAAGAGCGGGGGGGCCCGGGGAGCTGTTTTTT.

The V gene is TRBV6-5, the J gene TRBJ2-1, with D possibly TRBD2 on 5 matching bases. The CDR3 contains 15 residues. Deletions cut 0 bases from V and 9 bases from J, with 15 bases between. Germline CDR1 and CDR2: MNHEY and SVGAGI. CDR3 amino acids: CASSYSIAFTGEQFF. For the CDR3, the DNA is TGTGCCAGCAGTTACTCAATAGCGTTTACTGGTGAGCAGTTCTTC.

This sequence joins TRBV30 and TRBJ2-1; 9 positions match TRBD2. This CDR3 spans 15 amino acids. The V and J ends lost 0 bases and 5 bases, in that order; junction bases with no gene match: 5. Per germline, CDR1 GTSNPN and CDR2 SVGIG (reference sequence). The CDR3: CAWSVSSGGNNEQFF. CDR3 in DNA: TGTGCCTGGAGTGTTTCCAGCGGGGGGAACAATGAGCAGTTCTTC. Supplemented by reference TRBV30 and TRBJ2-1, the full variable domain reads SQTIHQWPATLVQPVGSPLSLECTVEGTSNPNLYWYRQAAGRGLQLLFYSVGIGQISSEVPQNLSASRPQDRQFILSSKKLLLSDSGFYLCAWSVSSGGNNEQFFGPGTRLTVL.

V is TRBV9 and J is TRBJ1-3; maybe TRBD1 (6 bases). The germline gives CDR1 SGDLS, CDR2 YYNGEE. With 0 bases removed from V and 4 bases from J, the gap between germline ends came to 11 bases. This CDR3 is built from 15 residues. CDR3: CASSVGVGAGNTIYF. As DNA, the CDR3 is TGTGCCAGCAGCGTAGGGGTGGGGGCCGGAAACACCATATATTTT. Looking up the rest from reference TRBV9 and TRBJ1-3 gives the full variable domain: DSGVTQTPKHLITATGQRVTLRCSPRSGDLSVYWYQQSLDQGLQFLIQYYNGEERAKGNILERFSAQQFPDLHSELNLSSLELGDSALYFCASSVGVGAGNTIYFGEGSWLTVV.

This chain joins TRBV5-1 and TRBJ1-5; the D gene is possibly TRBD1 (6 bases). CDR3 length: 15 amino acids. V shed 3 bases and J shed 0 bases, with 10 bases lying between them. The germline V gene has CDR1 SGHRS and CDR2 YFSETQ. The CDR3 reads CASSYGTSSNQPQHF. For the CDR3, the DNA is TGCGCCAGCAGCTACGGGACAAGTAGCAATCAGCCCCAGCATTTT.

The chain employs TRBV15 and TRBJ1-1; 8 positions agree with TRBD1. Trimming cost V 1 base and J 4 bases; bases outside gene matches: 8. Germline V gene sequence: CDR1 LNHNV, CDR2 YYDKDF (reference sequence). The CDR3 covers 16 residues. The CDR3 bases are TGTGCCACCAGCAGAGCTACCGGACAGGGAGGCACTGAAGCTTTCTTT. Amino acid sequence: CATSRATGQGGTEAFF. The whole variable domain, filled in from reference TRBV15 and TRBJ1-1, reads DAMVIQNPRYQVTQFGKPVTLSCSQTLNHNVMYWYQQKSSQAPKLLFHYYDKDFNNEADTPDNFQSRRPNTSFCFLDIRSPGLGDTAMYLCATSRATGQGGTEAFFGQGTRLTVV.

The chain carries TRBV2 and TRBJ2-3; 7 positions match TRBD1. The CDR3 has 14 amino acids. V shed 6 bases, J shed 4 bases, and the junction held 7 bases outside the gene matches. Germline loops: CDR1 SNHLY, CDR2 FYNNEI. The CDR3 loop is CASSADRESDTQYF. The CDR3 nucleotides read TGTGCCAGCAGCGCCGACAGGGAGTCAGATACGCAGTATTTT.

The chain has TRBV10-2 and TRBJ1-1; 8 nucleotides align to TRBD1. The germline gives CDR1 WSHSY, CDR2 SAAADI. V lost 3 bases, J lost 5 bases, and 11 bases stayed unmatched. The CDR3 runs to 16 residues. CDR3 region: CASSDYQTDRATEAFF. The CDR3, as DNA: TGCGCCAGCAGTGACTACCAAACGGACAGGGCAACTGAAGCTTTCTTT.

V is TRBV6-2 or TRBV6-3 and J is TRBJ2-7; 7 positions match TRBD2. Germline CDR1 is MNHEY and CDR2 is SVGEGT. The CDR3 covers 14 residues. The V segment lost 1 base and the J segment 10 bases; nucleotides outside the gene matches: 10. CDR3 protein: CASSYWGLNPIQYF. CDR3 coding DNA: TGTGCCAGCAGTTACTGGGGACTAAATCCTATTCAGTACTTC.

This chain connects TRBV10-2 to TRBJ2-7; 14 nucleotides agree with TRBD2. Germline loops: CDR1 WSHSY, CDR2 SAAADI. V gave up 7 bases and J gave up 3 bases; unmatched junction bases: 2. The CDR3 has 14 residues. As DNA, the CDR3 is TGCGCCAGCAAGGGGACTAGCGGGGGCTACGAGCAGTACTTC. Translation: CASKGTSGGYEQYF.

In DNA form, the CDR3 reads TGTGCCAGCAGCTTCGGAGATACGCAGTATTTT. Translation: CASSFGDTQYF. The chain carries TRBV11-2 and TRBJ2-3; D not certain. This CDR3 has 11 residues. The V gene's germline CDR1 is SGHAT and CDR2 FQNNGV. V lost 3 bases and J 5 bases, leaving 3 bases between the germline ends.

This CDR3 reads CASSLPAGGEQYF. CDR3 DNA sequence: TGCGCCAGCAGCCTCCCTGCAGGGGGTGAGCAGTACTTC. The chain has TRBV5-1 and TRBJ2-7; 7 positions match TRBD1. The V gene end was trimmed by 4 bases and the J gene end by 7 bases; junction bases not matched to a gene: 8. Germline CDR1 is SGHRS and CDR2 is YFSETQ. This CDR3 has 13 amino acids.

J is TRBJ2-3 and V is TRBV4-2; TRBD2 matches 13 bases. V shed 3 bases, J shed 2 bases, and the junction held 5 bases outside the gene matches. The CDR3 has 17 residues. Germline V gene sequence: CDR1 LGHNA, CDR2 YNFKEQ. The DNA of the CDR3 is TGTGCCAGCAGCCATGAGGGACTAGCGGGGACCACAGATACGCAGTATTTT. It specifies CASSHEGLAGTTDTQYF.

CDR3 bases: TGTGCCAGCAGTCTCCTTGGCGGGGCCGAGCAGTACTTC. This sequence encodes CASSLLGGAEQYF. This chain connects TRBV12-3 or TRBV12-4 to TRBJ2-7, with a weak D call TRBD2 (6 bases). This CDR3 has 13 amino acids. V lost 5 bases to trimming and J lost 6 bases, with 14 bases between them.

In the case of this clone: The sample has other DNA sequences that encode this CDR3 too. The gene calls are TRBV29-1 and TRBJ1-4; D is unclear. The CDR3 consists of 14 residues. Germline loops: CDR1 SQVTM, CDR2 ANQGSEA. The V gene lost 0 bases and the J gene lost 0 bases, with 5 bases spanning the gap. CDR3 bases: TGCAGCGTTGAAGATCGGGCAACTAATGAAAAACTGTTTTTT. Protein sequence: CSVEDRATNEKLFF.

CDR3 nucleotide sequence: TGTGCCAGCAGTGAATACTTGGGGGGAAGCTATGGCTACACCTTC. Translated, it gives CASSEYLGGSYGYTF. The rearrangement uses TRBV6-4 and TRBJ1-2; tentatively, D is TRBD1 (5 bases). Trimming stripped 3 bases from V and 4 bases from J, with 15 bases between. Germline CDR1 reads MRHNA; CDR2 reads SNTAGT. There are 15 residues in the CDR3.

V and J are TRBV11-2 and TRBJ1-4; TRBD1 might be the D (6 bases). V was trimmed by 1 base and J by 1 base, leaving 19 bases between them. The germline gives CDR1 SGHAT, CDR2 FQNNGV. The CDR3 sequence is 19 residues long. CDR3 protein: CASSLAGTPYPLTNEKLFF. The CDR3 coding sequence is TGTGCCAGCAGCTTAGCCGGGACACCCTACCCCTTAACTAATGAAAAACTGTTTTTT.

CDR3 region: CASSRQGAANYGYTF. CDR3 bases: TGTGCCAGCAGCCGGCAGGGGGCCGCTAACTATGGCTACACCTTC. The chain has TRBV5-8 and TRBJ1-2; 8 nucleotides match TRBD1. The germline gives CDR1 SGHTS, CDR2 YDEGEE. The CDR3 consists of 15 residues. V lost 4 bases, J lost 0 bases, and 5 bases stayed unmatched. Combining the CDR3 with reference TRBV5-8 and TRBJ1-2 gives the whole variable domain EAGVTQSPTHLIKTRGQQATLRCSPISGHTSVYWYQQALGLGLQFLLWYDEGEERNRGNFPPRFSGRQFPNYSSELNVNALELEDSALYLCASSRQGAANYGYTFGSGTRLTVV.

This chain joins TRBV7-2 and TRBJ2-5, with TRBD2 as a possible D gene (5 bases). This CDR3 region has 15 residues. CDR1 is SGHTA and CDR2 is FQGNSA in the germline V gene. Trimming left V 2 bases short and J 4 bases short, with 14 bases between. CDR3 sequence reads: CASSLLHGDPETQYF. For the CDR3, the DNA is TGTGCCAGCAGCTTATTACACGGGGATCCAGAGACCCAGTACTTC.

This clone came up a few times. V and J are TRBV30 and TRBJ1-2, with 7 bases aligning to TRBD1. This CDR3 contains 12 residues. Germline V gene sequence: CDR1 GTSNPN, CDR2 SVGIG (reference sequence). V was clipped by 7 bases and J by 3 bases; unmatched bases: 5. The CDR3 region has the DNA TGTGCCTCTGAGGGGACAGACTATGGCTACACCTTC. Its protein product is CASEGTDYGYTF.

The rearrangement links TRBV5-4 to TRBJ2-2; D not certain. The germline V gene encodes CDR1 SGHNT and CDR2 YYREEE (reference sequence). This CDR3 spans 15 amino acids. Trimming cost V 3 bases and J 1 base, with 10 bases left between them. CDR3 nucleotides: TGTGCCAGCAGCTCCCAAAGAGTGAACACCGGGGAGCTGTTTTTT. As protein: CASSSQRVNTGELFF.

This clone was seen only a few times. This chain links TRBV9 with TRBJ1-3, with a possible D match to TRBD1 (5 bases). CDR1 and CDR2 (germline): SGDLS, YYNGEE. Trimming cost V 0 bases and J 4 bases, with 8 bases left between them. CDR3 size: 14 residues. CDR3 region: CASSVDTGGNTIYF. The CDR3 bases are TGTGCCAGCAGCGTAGATACAGGCGGAAACACCATATATTTT.

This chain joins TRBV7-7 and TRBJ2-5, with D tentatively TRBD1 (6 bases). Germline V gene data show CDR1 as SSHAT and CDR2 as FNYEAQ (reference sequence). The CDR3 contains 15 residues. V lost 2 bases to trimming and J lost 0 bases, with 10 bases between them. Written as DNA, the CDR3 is TGTGCCAGCAGCTTACTGGGGGCAGACCAAGAGACCCAGTACTTC. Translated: CASSLLGADQETQYF.

Here the CDR3 reads CASSLDLSSNTEAFF. For the CDR3, the DNA is TGTGCCAGCAGCTTAGATCTTAGCAGCAACACTGAAGCTTTCTTT. The V call is TRBV11-2, the J call TRBJ1-1; D is uncertain. The V and J ends lost 0 bases and 2 bases respectively, with 10 bases between them. The germline gives CDR1 SGHAT, CDR2 FQNNGV. This CDR3 spans 15 amino acids. Variable domain in full (rest from reference TRBV11-2 and TRBJ1-1): EAGVAQSPRYKIIEKRQSVAFWCNPISGHATLYWYQQILGQGPKLLIQFQNNGVVDDSQLPKDRFSAERLKGVDSTLKIQPAKLEDSAVYLCASSLDLSSNTEAFFGQGTRLTVV.

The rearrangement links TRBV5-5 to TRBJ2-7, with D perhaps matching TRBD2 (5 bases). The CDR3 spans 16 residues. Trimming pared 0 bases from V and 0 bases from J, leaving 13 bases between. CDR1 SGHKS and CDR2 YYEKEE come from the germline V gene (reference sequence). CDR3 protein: CASSLDLRGSSYEQYF. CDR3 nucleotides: TGTGCCAGCAGCTTGGACCTCCGAGGGTCCTCCTACGAGCAGTACTTC.

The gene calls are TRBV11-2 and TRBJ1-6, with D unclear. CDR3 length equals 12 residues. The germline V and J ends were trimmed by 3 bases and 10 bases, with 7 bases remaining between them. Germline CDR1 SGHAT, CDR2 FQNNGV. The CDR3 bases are TGTGCCAGCAGCTTTACATCCTCACCCCTCCACTTT. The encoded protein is CASSFTSSPLHF.

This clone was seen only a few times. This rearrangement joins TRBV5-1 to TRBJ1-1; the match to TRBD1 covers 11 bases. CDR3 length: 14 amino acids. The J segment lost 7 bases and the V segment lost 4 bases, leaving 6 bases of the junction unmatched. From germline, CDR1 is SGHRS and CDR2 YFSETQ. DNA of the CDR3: TGCGCCAGCAGCAAACCCGGGACAGGGGGTGAAGCTTTCTTT. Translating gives CASSKPGTGGEAFF.